The present T cell receptor (beta chain) was sequenced within a study of blood T cells in healthy people across ages. CDR3 length equals 15 residues. Note on this clonotype: The target antigen is unknown.

With a J-beta primer mix and a sample-barcoded 5' primer, a second PCR ran 7 to 11 cycles. TCRdb fed the 5' RACE reads into MiXCR, producing one record per CDR3 protein. The table has 750,000 to 950,000 distinct CDR3 sequences, roughly 26% seen once; the top ten hold around 3%. Overall study findings and caveats: It was found that TCR beta diversity correlated strongly with the percentage of naive T cells.

This sample also belongs to another study, concerning T cells of mothers and their children. That study adds: No clones detected were persistent microchimeric T cell clones.

The V call is TRBV12-3 or TRBV12-4, the J call TRBJ2-5; 7 nucleotides align to TRBD2. The end of the DNA fits TRBJ2-1 better, so the J call may be wrong. The receptor comes from a boy under 18 in good health. Source material: blood. CDR3 nucleotide sequence: TGTGCCAGCACAAAGGCGGGGGACTCCTACAATGAGCAGTTCTTC. Translated: CASTKAGDSYNEQFF.